A single sample is the source of the 9 T cell receptor beta chains below, sequenced in a study of Graves' ophthalmopathy and Graves' hyperthyroidism. Amplifying from RNA transcripts, the study obtained TCR beta CDR3 regions. A first-round RT-PCR used HTBI primers, followed by a second-round multiplex PCR. TCRdb analysed the multiplex PCR reads with MiXCR anew, one entry per CDR3 protein. The data hold a few hundred thousand distinct CDR3 sequences, with roughly 21% observed a single time. Sequenced input: peripheral blood. Receptors were obtained from a woman in her forties or fifties with Graves' ophthalmopathy.

This clonotype was detected many times. The chain employs TRBV12-3 or TRBV12-4 and TRBJ1-5, with a possible D match to TRBD1 (5 bases). The V and J ends lost 6 bases and 3 bases respectively, with 18 bases between them. This CDR3 is built from 16 residues. CDR3 in DNA: TGTGCCAGCAGCCCAATCGGCGCAGGGCTCAATCAGCCCCAGCATTTT. The encoded protein is CASSPIGAGLNQPQHF.

This clonotype occurred many times. This chain joins TRBV20-1 and TRBJ2-7; 7 nucleotides line up with TRBD2. Germline trimming cut 3 bases from V and 6 bases from J; bases unmatched to any gene: 8. CDR1 is DFQATT and CDR2 is SNEGSKA in the germline V gene (reference sequence). The CDR3 totals 13 residues. The CDR3 protein is CSASLAGAREQYF. The DNA of the CDR3 is TGCAGTGCTAGCCTGGCGGGAGCCCGCGAGCAGTACTTC.

This clonotype was recorded at least ten times. V is TRBV13 and J is TRBJ1-6, with 7 nucleotides matching TRBD1. The V and J ends lost 6 bases and 9 bases, in that order; junction bases with no gene match: 8. This CDR3 has 14 amino acids. CDR1 PRHDT and CDR2 FYEKMQ come from the germline V gene (reference sequence). CDR3 residues: CASRLEGALSPLHF. The CDR3 nucleotides are TGTGCCAGCAGATTGGAGGGGGCCCTTTCACCCCTCCACTTT.

This clonotype was picked up many times. A read error may produce the germline difference seen at one junction end. This chain joins TRBV5-1 and TRBJ2-7; the D gene is possibly TRBD2 (5 bases). The CDR3 has 13 amino acids. Germline CDR1 is SGHRS and CDR2 is YFSETQ. The CDR3 protein is CASRLGATYEQYF. The CDR3 region has the DNA TGCGCCAGCAGGTTGGGAGCAACCTACGAGCAGTACTTC.

This clonotype was found many times. This chain connects TRBV29-1 to TRBJ2-7; a possible D gene is TRBD1 (6 bases). This CDR3 region has 15 residues. Germline-derived CDR1 and CDR2 are SQVTM and ANQGSEA. The V end was cut by 6 bases, the J end by 4 bases, with 22 bases between. The CDR3 spells CSVSTGTYGVYEQYF. CDR3 in DNA: TGCAGCGTCTCAACAGGGACATACGGGGTGTACGAGCAGTACTTC.

This clonotype has more than one count but fewer than ten. The genes are TRBV7-9 and TRBJ1-5; weak D call: TRBD1 (5 bases). V shed 5 bases and J shed 14 bases, with 16 bases lying between them. Germline V gene sequence: CDR1 SEHNR, CDR2 FQNEAQ (reference sequence). The CDR3 extends over 12 amino acids. The CDR3 DNA reads as TGTGCCAGCAGCCTCCGGGACGGTGTTAAGCATTTT. Its translation: CASSLRDGVKHF.

This clonotype was picked up many times. The V and J genes are TRBV3-1 and TRBJ1-1; 7 nucleotides align to TRBD1. In germline, CDR1 is LGHDT, CDR2 YNNKEL (reference sequence). V shed 1 base, J shed 1 base, and the junction held 0 bases outside the gene matches. This CDR3 spans 14 amino acids. The chain's CDR3 is CASSQGQGNTEAFF. The CDR3 DNA sequence: TGTGCCAGCAGCCAAGGACAGGGGAACACTGAAGCTTTCTTT.

This clonotype showed up many times. V and J are TRBV12-3 or TRBV12-4 and TRBJ2-7; 8 bases fit TRBD2. V lost 0 bases to trimming and J lost 5 bases; unmatched junction nucleotides: 6. The CDR3 has 15 residues. The CDR3 DNA is TGTGCCAGCAGTTTAGCGCACGCGGGAGGCAACGAGCAGTACTTC. Amino acids: CASSLAHAGGNEQYF.

This clonotype appeared many times. This chain uses TRBV10-3 with TRBJ1-1, with no clear D. The V end was cut by 10 bases, the J end by 1 base, with 10 bases between. Germline values: CDR1 ENHRY, CDR2 SYGVKD. This CDR3 spans 12 amino acids. The CDR3 region is CATTAANTEAFF. The CDR3 DNA follows: TGTGCCACCACTGCAGCGAACACTGAAGCTTTCTTT.